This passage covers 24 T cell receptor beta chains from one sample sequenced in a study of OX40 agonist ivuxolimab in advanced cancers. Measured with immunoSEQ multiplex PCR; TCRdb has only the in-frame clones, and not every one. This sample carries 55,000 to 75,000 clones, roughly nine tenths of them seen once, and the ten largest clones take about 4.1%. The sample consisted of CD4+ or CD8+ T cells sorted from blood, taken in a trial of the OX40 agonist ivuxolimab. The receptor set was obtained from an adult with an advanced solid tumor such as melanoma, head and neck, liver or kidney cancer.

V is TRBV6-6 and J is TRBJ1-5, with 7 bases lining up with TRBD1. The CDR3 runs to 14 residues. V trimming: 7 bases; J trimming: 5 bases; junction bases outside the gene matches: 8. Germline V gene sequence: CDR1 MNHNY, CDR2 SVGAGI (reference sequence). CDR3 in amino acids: CASTEGQLYQPQHF. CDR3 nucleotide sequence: TGTGCCAGCACTGAGGGACAGCTATATCAGCCCCAGCATTTT.

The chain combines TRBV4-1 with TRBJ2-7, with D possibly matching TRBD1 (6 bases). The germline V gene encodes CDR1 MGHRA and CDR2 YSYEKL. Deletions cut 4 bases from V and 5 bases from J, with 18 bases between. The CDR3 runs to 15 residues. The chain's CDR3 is CASSRGGRRADEQYF. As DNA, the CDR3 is TGCGCCAGCAGCCGAGGGGGAAGAAGGGCCGACGAGCAGTACTTC.

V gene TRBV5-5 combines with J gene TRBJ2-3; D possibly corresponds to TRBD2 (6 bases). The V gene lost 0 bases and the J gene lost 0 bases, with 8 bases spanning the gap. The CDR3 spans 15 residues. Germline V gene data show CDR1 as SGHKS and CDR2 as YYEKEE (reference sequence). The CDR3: CASSLGAGSTDTQYF. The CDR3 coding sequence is TGTGCCAGCAGCTTGGGGGCGGGGAGCACAGATACGCAGTATTTT.

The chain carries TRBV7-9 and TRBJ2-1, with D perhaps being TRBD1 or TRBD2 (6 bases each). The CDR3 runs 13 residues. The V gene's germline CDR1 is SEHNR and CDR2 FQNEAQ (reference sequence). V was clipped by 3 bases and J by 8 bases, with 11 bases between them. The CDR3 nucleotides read TGTGCCAGCAGCTTGGGGGGCGCGTATGAGCAGTTCTTC. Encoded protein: CASSLGGAYEQFF.

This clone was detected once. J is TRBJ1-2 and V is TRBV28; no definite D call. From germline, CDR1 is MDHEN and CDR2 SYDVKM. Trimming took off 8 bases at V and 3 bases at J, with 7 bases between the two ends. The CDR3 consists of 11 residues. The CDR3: CASGKHYGYTF. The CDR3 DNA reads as TGTGCCAGCGGAAAGCACTATGGCTACACCTTC.

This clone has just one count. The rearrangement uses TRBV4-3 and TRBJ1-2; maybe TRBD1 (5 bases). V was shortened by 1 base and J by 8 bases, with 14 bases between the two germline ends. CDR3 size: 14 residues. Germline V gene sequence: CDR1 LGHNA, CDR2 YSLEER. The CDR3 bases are TGCGCCAGCAGCCAAGGGGCCGGGACGGGGGGCTACACCTTC. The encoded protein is CASSQGAGTGGYTF.

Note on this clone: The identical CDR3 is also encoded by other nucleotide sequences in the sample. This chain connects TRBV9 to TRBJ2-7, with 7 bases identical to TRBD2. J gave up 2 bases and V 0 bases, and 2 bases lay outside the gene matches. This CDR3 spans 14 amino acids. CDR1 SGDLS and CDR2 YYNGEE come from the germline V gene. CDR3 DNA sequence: TGTGCCAGCAGCGTAGGAGCGGGGACCTACGAGCAGTACTTC. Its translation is CASSVGAGTYEQYF.

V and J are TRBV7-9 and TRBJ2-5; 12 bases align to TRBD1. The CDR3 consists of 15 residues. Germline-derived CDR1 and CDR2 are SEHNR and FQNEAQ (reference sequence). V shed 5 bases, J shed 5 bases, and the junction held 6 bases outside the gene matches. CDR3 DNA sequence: TGTGCCAGCAGCCATGGGACAGGGGGCGGGGAGACCCAGTACTTC. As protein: CASSHGTGGGETQYF.

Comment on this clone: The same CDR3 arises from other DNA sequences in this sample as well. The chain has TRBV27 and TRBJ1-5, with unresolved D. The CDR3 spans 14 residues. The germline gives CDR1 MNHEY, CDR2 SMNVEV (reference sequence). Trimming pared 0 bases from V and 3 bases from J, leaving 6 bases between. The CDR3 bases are TGTGCCAGCAGTTTATCCGGATTCAATCAGCCCCAGCATTTT. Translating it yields CASSLSGFNQPQHF.

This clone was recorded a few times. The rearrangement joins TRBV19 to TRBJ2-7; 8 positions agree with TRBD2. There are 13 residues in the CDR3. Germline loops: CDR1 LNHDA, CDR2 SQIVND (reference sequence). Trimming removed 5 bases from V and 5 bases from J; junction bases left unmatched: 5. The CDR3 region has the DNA TGTGCCAGTAGTCTCGGGGGGGCACACGAGCAGTACTTC. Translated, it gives CASSLGGAHEQYF.

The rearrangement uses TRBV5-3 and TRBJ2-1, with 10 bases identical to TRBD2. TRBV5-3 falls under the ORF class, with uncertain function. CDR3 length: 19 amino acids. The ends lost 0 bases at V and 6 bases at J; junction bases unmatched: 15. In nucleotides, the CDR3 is TGTGCCAGAAGCTTGGGCCCTAGCGGGAGTCCAGGCGTCGTCAATGAGCAGTTCTTC. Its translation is CARSLGPSGSPGVVNEQFF.

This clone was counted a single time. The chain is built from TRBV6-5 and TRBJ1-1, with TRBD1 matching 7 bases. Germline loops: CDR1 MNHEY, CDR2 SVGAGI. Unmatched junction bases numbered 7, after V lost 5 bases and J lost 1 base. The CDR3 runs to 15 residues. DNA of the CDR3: TGTGCCAGCAGTGTCCGGACAGGAGGGAACACTGAAGCTTTCTTT. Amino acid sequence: CASSVRTGGNTEAFF.

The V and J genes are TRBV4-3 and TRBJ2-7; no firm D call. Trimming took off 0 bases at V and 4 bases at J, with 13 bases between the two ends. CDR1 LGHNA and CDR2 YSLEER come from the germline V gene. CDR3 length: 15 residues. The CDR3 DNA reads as TGCGCCAGCAGCCAAGATTGGGGTAGTAGGTACGAGCAGTACTTC. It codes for CASSQDWGSRYEQYF.

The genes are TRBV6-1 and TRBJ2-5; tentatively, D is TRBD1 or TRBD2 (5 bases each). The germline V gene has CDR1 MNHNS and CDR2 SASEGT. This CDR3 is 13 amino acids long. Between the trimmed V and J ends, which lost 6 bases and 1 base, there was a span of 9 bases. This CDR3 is CASRTGLQETQYF. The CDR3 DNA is TGTGCCAGCAGAACAGGACTCCAAGAGACCCAGTACTTC.

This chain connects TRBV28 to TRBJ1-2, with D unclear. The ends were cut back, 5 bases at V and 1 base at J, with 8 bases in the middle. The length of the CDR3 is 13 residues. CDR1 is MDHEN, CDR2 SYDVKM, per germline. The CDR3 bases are TGTGCCAGCAGTCTGACTTTTAACTATGGCTACACCTTC. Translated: CASSLTFNYGYTF.

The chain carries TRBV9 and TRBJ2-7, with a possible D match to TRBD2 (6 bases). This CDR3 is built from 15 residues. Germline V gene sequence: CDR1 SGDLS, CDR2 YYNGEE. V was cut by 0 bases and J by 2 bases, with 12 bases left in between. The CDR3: CASSVGPGAAYEQYF. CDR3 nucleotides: TGTGCCAGCAGCGTAGGACCGGGAGCGGCCTACGAGCAGTACTTC.

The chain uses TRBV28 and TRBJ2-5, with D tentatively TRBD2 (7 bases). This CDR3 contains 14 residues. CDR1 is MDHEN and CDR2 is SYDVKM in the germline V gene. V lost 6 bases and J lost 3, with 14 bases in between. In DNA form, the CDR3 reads TGTGCCAGCAGCCATGGGGGGGCCGAAGAGACCCAGTACTTC. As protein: CASSHGGAEETQYF.

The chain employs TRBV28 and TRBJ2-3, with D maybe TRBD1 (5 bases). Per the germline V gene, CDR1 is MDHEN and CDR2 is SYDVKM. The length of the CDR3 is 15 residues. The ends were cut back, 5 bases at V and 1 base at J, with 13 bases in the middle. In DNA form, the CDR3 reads TGTGCCAGCAGTCATCAGGGATGGGGCACAGATACGCAGTATTTT. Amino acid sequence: CASSHQGWGTDTQYF. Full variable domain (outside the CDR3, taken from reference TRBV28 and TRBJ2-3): DVKVTQSSRYLVKRTGEKVFLECVQDMDHENMFWYRQDPGLGLRLIYFSYDVKMKEKGDIPEGYSVSREKKERFSLILESASTNQTSMYLCASSHQGWGTDTQYFGPGTRLTVL.

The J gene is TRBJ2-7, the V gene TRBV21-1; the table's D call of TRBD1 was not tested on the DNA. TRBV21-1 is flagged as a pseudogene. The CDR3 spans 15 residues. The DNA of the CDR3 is TGTGCCAGCAGCAAGGGACAGGCCGGTTCCTACGAGCAGTACTTC. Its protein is CASSKGQAGSYEQYF.

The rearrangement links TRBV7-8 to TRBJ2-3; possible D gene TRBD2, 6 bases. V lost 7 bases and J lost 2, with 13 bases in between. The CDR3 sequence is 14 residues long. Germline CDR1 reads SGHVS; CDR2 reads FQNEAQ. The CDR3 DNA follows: TGTGCCAGCATACGGGACTTCGACACAGATACGCAGTATTTT. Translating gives CASIRDFDTDTQYF.

The CDR3 loop is CSVAQGNTGELFF. As DNA, the CDR3 is TGCAGCGTTGCCCAGGGGAACACCGGGGAGCTGTTTTTT. The chain is built from TRBV29-1 and TRBJ2-2, with D possibly matching TRBD1 (5 bases). The length of the CDR3 is 13 residues. With 4 bases removed from V and 1 base from J, the gap between germline ends came to 7 bases. The germline gives CDR1 SQVTM, CDR2 ANQGSEA.

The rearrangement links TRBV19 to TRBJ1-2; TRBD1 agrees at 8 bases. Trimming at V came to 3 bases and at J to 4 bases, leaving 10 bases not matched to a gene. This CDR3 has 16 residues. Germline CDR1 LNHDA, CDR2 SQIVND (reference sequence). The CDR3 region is CASSIGTGTLSYGYTF. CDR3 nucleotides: TGTGCCAGTAGTATTGGGACAGGTACCCTGTCCTATGGCTACACCTTC. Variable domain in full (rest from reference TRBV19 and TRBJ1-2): DGGITQSPKYLFRKEGQNVTLSCEQNLNHDAMYWYRQDPGQGLRLIYYSQIVNDFQKGDIAEGYSVSREKKESFPLTVTSAQKNPTAFYLCASSIGTGTLSYGYTFGSGTRLTVV.

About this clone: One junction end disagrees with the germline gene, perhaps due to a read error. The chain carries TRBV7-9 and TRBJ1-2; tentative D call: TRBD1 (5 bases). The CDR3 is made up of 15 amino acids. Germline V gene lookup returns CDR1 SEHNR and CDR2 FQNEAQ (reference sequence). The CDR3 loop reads CASSIAPGRSYGYTF. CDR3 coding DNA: TGTGCCAGCAGCATAGCCCCGGGGCGAAGCTATGGCTACACCTTC.

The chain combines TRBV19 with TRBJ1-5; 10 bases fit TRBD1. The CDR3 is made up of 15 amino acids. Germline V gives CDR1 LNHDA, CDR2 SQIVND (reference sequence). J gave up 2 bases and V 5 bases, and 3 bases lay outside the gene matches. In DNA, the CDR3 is TGTGCCAGTAGTCCCGGGACAGGGGGCAATCAGCCCCAGCATTTT. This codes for CASSPGTGGNQPQHF.